Listed below are T cell receptor beta chains from one sample, sequenced in a study of regulatory T cells in long-lasting Graves disease. Using its own MiXCR run on the multiplex PCR reads, TCRdb lists one record per CDR3 protein. This sample has roughly 500,000 distinct CDR3 sequences, with roughly 13% found just once. This same sample was also part of a study on T cells in Graves' hyperthyroidism and ophthalmopathy.

The sample in question was peripheral blood mononuclear cells (PBMCs), obtained at new diagnosis, from a patient treated with antithyroid drugs. These receptors were collected from a young man with Graves disease. Each CDR3 is given with its conserved first and last residue.

j_call v_call cdr3_aa
TRBJ1-1 TRBV29-1 CSVRKELGQGGTEAFF
TRBJ2-5 TRBV30 CAWSRTGVETQYF
TRBJ2-2 TRBV27 CASSSWGRNTGELFF
TRBJ2-1 TRBV5-5 CASSFSQGRNEQFF
TRBJ2-3 TRBV20-1 CSALAGDTQYF
TRBJ1-5 TRBV27 CASSLVRGHGQPQHF
TRBJ1-1 TRBV19 CASSETYTEAFF
TRBJ1-2 TRBV7-9 CASRNRDAPYGYTF
TRBJ2-1 TRBV30 CAWMGANEQFF
TRBJ1-1 TRBV19 CASRRGQLNTEAFF
TRBJ1-1 TRBV12-3/TRBV12-4 CASSLNQQGWTFF
TRBJ2-1 TRBV3-1 CAGSPTLAGPYNEQFF
TRBJ1-6 TRBV2 CASIGTANSPLHF